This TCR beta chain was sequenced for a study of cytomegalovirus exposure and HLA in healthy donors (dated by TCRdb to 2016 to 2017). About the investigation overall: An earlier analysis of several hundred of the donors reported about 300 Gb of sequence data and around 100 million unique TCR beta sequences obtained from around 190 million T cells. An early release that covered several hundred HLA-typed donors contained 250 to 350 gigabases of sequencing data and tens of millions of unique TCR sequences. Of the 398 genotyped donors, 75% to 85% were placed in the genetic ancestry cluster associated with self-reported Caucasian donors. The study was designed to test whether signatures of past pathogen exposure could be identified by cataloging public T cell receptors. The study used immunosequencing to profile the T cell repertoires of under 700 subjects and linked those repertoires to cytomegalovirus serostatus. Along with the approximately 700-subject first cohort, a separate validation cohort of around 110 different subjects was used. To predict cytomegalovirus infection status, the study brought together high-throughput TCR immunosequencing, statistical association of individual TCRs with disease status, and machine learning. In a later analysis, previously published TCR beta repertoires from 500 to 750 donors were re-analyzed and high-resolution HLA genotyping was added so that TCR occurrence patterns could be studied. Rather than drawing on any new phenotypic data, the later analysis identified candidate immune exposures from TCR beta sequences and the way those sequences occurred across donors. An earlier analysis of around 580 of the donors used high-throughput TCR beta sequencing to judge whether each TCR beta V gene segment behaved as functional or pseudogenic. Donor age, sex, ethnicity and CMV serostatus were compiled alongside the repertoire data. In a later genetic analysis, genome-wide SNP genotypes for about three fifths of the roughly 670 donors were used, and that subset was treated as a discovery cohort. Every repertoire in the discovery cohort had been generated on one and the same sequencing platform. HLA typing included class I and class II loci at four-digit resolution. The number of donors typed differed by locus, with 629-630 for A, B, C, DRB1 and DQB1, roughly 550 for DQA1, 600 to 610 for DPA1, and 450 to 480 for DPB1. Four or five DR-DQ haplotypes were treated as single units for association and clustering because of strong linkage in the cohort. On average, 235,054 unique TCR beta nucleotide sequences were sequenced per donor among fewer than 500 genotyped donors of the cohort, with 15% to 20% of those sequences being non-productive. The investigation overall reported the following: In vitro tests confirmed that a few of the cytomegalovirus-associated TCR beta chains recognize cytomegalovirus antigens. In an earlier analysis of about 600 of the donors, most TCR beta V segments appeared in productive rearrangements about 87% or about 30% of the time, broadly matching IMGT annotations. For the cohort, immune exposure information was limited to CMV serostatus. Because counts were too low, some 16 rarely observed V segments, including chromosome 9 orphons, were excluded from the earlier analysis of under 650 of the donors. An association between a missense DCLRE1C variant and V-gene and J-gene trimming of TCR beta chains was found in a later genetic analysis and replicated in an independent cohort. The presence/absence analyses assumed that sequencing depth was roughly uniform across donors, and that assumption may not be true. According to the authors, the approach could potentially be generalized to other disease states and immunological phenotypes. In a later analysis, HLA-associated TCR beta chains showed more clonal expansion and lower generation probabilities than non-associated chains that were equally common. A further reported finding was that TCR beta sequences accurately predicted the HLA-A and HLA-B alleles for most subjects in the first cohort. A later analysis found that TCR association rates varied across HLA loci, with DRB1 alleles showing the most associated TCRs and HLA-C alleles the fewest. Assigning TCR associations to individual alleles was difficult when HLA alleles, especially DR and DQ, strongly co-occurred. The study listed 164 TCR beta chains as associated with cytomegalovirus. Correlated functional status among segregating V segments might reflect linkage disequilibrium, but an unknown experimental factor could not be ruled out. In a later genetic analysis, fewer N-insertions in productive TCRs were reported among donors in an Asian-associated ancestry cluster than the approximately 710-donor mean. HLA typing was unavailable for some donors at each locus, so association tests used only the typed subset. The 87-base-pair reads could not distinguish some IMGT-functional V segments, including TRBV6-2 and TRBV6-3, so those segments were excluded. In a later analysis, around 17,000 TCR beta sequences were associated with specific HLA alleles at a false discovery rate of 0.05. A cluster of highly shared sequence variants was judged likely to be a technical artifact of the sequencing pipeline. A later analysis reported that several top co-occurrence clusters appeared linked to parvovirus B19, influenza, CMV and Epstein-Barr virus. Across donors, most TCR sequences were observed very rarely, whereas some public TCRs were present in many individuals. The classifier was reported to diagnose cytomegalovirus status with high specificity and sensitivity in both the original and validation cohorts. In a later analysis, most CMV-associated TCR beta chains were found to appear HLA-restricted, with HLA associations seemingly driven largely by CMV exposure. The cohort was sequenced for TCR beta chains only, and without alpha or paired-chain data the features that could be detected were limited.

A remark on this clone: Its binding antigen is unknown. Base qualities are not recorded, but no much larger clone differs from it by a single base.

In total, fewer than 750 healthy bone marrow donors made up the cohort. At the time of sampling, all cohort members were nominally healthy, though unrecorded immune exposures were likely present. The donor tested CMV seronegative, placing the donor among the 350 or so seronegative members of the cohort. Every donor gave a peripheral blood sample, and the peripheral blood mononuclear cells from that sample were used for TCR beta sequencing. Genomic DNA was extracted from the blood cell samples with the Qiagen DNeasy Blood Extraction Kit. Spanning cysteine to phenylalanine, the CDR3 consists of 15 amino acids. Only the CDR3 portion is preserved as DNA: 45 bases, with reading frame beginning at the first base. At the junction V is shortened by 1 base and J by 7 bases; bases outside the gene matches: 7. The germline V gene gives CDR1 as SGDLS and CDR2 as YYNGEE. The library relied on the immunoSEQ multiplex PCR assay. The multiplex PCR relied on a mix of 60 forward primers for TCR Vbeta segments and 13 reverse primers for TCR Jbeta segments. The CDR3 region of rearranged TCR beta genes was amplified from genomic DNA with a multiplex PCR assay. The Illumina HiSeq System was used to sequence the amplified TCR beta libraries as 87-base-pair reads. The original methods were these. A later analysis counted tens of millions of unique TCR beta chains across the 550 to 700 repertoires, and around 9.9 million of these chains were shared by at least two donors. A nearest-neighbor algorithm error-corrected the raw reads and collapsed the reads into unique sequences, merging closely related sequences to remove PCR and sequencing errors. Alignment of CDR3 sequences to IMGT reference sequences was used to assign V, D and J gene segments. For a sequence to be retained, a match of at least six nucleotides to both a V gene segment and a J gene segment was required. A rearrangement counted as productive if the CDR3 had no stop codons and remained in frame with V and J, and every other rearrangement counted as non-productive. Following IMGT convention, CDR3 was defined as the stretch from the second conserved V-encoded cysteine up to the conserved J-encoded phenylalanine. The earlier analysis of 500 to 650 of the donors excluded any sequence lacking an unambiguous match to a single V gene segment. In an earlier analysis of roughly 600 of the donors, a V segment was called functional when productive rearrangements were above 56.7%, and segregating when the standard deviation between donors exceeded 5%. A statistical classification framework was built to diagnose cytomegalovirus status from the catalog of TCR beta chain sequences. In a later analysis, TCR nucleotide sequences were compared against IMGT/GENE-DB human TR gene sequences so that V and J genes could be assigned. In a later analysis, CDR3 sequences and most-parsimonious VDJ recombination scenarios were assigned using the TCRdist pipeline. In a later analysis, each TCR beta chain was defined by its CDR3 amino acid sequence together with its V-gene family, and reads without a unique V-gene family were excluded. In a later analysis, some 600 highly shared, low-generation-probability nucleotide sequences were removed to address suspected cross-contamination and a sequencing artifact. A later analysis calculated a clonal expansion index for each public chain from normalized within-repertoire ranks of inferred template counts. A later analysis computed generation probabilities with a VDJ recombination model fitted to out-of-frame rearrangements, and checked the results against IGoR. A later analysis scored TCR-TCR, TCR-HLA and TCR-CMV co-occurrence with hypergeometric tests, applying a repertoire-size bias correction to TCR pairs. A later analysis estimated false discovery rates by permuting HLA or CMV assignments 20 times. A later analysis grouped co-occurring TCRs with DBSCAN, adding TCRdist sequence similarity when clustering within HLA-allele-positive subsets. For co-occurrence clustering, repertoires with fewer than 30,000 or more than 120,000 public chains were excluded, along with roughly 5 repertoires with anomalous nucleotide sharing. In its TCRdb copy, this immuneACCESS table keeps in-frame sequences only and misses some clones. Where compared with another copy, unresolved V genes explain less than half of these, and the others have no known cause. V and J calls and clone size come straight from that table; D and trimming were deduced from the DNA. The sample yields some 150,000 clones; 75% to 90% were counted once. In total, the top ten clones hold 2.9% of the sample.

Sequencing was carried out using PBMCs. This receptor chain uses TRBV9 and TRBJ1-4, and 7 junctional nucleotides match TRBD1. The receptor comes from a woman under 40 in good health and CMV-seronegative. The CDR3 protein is CASSVTGVGREKLFF. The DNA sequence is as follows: TGTGCCAGCAGCGTAACAGGGGTTGGGCGTGAAAAACTGTTTTTT.